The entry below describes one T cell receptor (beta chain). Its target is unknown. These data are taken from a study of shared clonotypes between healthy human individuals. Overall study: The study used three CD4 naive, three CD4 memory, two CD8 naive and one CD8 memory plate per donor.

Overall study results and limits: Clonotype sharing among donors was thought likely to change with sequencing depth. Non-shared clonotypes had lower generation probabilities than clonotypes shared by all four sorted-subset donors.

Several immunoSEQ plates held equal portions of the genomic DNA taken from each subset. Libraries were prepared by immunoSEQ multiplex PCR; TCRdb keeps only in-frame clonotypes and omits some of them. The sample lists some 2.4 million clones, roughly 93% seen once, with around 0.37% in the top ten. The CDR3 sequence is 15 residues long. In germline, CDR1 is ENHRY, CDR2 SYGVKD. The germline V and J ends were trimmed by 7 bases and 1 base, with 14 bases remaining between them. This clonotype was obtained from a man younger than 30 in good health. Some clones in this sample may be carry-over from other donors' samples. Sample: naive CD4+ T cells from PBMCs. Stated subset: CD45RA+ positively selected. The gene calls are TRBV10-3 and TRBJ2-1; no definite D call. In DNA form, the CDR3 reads TGTGCCATCAAGCGTCGGGCGGAATCCTACAATGAGCAGTTCTTC. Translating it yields CAIKRRAESYNEQFF.